The 15 T cell receptor beta chains reported below all come from one sample, sequenced in a study of neurological immune-mediated disorders. TCRdb used MiXCR to reprocess the 5' RACE reads, holding one entry per CDR3 protein. The table includes 66,000 or so distinct CDR3 sequences, 5.2% detected once. The specimen was PBMCs. The receptors come from a woman in her 30s with multiple sclerosis.

This clonotype was seen at least ten times. V is TRBV5-8 and J is TRBJ2-6; no definite D call. The germline V gene has CDR1 SGHTS and CDR2 YDEGEE. This CDR3 contains 13 residues. V was pared by 4 bases and J by 3 bases, with 5 bases between. The DNA of the CDR3 is TGTGCCAGCAGCCCCCGTGGGGCCAACGTCCTGACTTTC. The encoded protein is CASSPRGANVLTF.

This clonotype showed up just a few times. The rearrangement links TRBV12-3 or TRBV12-4 to TRBJ2-3, with D uncertain. The ends were cut back, 2 bases at V and 6 bases at J, with 9 bases in the middle. The CDR3 spans 13 residues. CDR3 amino acids: CASSLRTMDTQYF. The CDR3 DNA reads TGTGCCAGCAGTTTAAGGACCATGGATACGCAGTATTTT.

This clonotype was seen many times. V and J are TRBV5-1 and TRBJ1-1; D unresolved. Germline V gene data show CDR1 as SGHRS and CDR2 as YFSETQ. The V end lost 0 bases, the J end lost 1 base, and 7 bases lay between the germline ends. This CDR3 region has 14 residues. The CDR3 region is CASSLEVWNTEAFF. Here the CDR3 DNA reads TGCGCCAGCAGCTTGGAGGTCTGGAACACTGAAGCTTTCTTT.

The sample holds many counts of this clonotype. V usage is TRBV9 and J usage is TRBJ2-7, with TRBD1 matching over 7 bases. The CDR3 length is 13 residues. Trimming removed 4 bases from V and 10 bases from J; junction bases left unmatched: 11. CDR1 is SGDLS and CDR2 is YYNGEE in the germline V gene. This CDR3 is CASSTGTERAQYF. CDR3 bases: TGTGCCAGCAGCACCGGGACAGAGAGAGCTCAGTACTTC.

There are many counts of this clonotype. The rearrangement uses TRBV12-3 or TRBV12-4 and TRBJ2-3, with TRBD1 identical over 8 bases. The CDR3 length is 14 residues. V lost 5 bases, J lost 1 base, and 2 bases stayed unmatched. The CDR3 loop is CASSKDRGTDTQYF. The DNA for the CDR3 is TGTGCCAGCAGTAAGGACAGGGGCACAGATACGCAGTATTTT.

This clonotype showed up many times. This chain joins TRBV5-1 and TRBJ1-3, with TRBD1 as a possible D gene (5 bases). Germline-derived CDR1 and CDR2 are SGHRS and YFSETQ. This CDR3 is 16 amino acids long. V dropped 4 bases and J dropped 0 bases, with 14 bases sitting between them. The CDR3: CASSPGTMISGNTIYF. The CDR3 region has the DNA TGCGCCAGCAGCCCGGGGACCATGATCTCTGGAAACACCATATATTTT.

This clonotype was detected ten times or more. V usage is TRBV5-6 and J usage is TRBJ2-5; 7 positions agree with TRBD1. V lost 2 bases, J lost 9 bases, and 16 bases stayed unmatched. The germline V gene encodes CDR1 SGHDT and CDR2 YYEEEE. The CDR3 is made up of 16 amino acids. CDR3 sequence: CASSFDVGGARMAQYF. In DNA, the CDR3 is TGTGCCAGCAGCTTTGATGTAGGGGGCGCTCGGATGGCCCAGTACTTC.

This clonotype was recorded many times. The gene calls are TRBV3-1 and TRBJ2-3; D possibly corresponds to TRBD2 (6 bases). Trimming cost V 5 bases and J 1 base, with 13 bases left between them. The CDR3 extends over 15 amino acids. The germline V gene encodes CDR1 LGHDT and CDR2 YNNKEL (reference sequence). The CDR3 region has the DNA TGTGCCAGCAGCTACTCGGGACTCCGCACAGATACGCAGTATTTT. Amino acid sequence: CASSYSGLRTDTQYF.

This clonotype was detected ten times or more. This chain joins TRBV20-1 and TRBJ1-2; 7 bases agree with TRBD1. Germline V gene sequence: CDR1 DFQATT, CDR2 SNEGSKA (reference sequence). The CDR3 spans 15 residues. Trimming took 0 bases from V and 5 from J; bases not matched to a gene: 9. Here the CDR3 DNA reads TGCAGTGCTAGAGATGAAGGGGGCCCAGATTATGGCTACACCTTC. Its translation is CSARDEGGPDYGYTF.

This clonotype was detected many times. The chain uses TRBV20-1 and TRBJ1-2; 9 bases are shared with TRBD1. The ends lost 3 bases at V and 8 bases at J; junction bases unmatched: 10. Germline loops: CDR1 DFQATT, CDR2 SNEGSKA (reference sequence). This CDR3 is 14 amino acids long. The CDR3 spells CSASVGDREGGYTF. The DNA of the CDR3 is TGCAGTGCTAGCGTCGGGGACAGGGAAGGAGGCTACACCTTC.

The chain is built from TRBV3-1 and TRBJ1-1; 7 bases line up with TRBD1. The V segment lost 6 bases and the J segment 7 bases; nucleotides outside the gene matches: 17. The CDR3 runs 16 residues. Germline loops: CDR1 LGHDT, CDR2 YNNKEL (reference sequence). CDR3 in amino acids: CASRTWTGEIRGEAFF. Written as DNA, the CDR3 is TGTGCCAGCAGGACCTGGACAGGCGAAATCAGAGGTGAAGCTTTCTTT.

This clonotype showed up many times. The rearrangement uses TRBV20-1 and TRBJ2-7, with 9 nucleotides matching TRBD2. The CDR3 covers 14 residues. In germline, CDR1 is DFQATT, CDR2 SNEGSKA (reference sequence). The ends lost 3 bases at V and 9 bases at J; junction bases unmatched: 12. CDR3 DNA: TGCAGTGCTAGGAGGGCTAGCGGGGCGGTCGGGCAGTACTTC. Translating it yields CSARRASGAVGQYF.

The table lists this clonotype with many counts. This chain joins TRBV14 and TRBJ1-1; perhaps TRBD1 as D (5 bases). The CDR3 contains 15 residues. The ends were cut back, 4 bases at V and 1 base at J, with 13 bases in the middle. The germline V gene encodes CDR1 SGHDN and CDR2 FVKESK. CDR3 residues: CASSLTLGGNTEAFF. In DNA, the CDR3 is TGTGCCAGCAGCCTCACCCTCGGGGGGAACACTGAAGCTTTCTTT.

As for this clonotype: A single base separates this from a much larger clone, so it may be a read error. The chain has TRBV5-5 and TRBJ1-4, with D uncertain. Germline values: CDR1 SGHKS, CDR2 YYEKEE (reference sequence). V dropped 3 bases and J dropped 4 bases, with 10 bases sitting between them. The length of the CDR3 is 14 residues. DNA for the CDR3: TGTGCCAGCAGCTCCGGAAAGATTAATGAAAAACTGTTTTTT. It is translated as CASSSGKINEKLFF.

This rearrangement joins TRBV15 to TRBJ1-2; TRBD1 matches 7 bases. V shed 1 base, J shed 4 bases, and the junction held 6 bases outside the gene matches. The CDR3 runs 15 residues. Germline V gene data show CDR1 as LNHNV and CDR2 as YYDKDF (reference sequence). This chain's CDR3 is CATSRGLGTAYGYTF. The CDR3 DNA reads as TGTGCCACCAGCAGAGGTTTAGGGACAGCCTATGGCTACACCTTC.